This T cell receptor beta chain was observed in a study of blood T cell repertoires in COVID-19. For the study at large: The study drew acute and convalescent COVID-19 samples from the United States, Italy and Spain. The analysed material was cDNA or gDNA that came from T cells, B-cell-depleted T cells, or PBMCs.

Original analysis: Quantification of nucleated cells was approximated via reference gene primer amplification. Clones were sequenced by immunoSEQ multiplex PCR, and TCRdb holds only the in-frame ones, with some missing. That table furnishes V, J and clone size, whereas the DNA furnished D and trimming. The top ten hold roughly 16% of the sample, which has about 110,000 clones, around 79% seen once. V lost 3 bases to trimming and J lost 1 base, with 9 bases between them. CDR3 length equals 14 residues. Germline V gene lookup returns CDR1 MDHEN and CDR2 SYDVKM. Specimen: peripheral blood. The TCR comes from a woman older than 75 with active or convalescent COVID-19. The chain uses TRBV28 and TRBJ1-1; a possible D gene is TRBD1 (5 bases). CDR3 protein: CASSFQGGNTEAFF. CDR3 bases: TGTGCCAGCAGTTTCCAGGGAGGGAACACTGAAGCTTTCTTT.